The 27 T cell receptor beta chains presented below share a single source sample, sequenced in a study of T cell responses to AZD1222 COVID-19 vaccine. Measured with immunoSEQ multiplex PCR; TCRdb has only the in-frame clones, and not every one. This sample has 130,000 or so clones; around 92% occur once, and the top ten carry 1.5% to 2%. The sample in question was peripheral blood, obtained 28 days after the second AZD1222 dose. The origin of the receptors is an adult who received the AZD1222 COVID-19 vaccine.

The rearrangement joins TRBV7-2 to TRBJ1-5, with D uncertain. Trimming removed 4 bases at V and 4 bases at J, with 14 bases between. This CDR3 is built from 15 residues. Germline V lookup: CDR1 SGHTA, CDR2 FQGNSA. The chain's CDR3 is CASSSGVSLNQPQHF. In DNA, the CDR3 is TGTGCCAGCAGCTCCGGGGTGAGTTTAAATCAGCCCCAGCATTTT.

The V call is TRBV7-9, the J call TRBJ2-2; maybe TRBD2 (6 bases). V was trimmed by 7 bases and J by 1 base, leaving 16 bases between them. From germline, CDR1 is SEHNR and CDR2 FQNEAQ (reference sequence). The CDR3 has 16 amino acids. CDR3 protein: CASTRSSGLNTGELFF. The CDR3 DNA follows: TGTGCCAGCACACGTTCCAGCGGGTTGAACACCGGGGAGCTGTTTTTT. Full variable domain (missing parts from reference TRBV7-9 and TRBJ2-2): DTGVSQNPRHKITKRGQNVTFRCDPISEHNRLYWYRQTLGQGPEFLTYFQNEAQLEKSRLLSDRFSAERPKGSFSTLEIQRTEQGDSAMYLCASTRSSGLNTGELFFGEGSRLTVL.

This clone was seen a handful of times. The rearrangement joins TRBV5-8 to TRBJ1-5; D remains ambiguous. Trimming stripped 3 bases from V and 3 bases from J, with 7 bases between. CDR3 length equals 13 residues. From germline, CDR1 is SGHTS and CDR2 YDEGEE. CDR3 nucleotides: TGTGCCAGCAGCTGGGCCTTCAATCAGCCCCAGCATTTT. It encodes CASSWAFNQPQHF.

This sequence joins TRBV9 and TRBJ2-3; 7 bases fit TRBD2. V gave up 0 bases and J gave up 2 bases; unmatched junction bases: 3. Germline lookup yields CDR1 SGDLS and CDR2 YYNGEE. The CDR3 runs 15 residues. The CDR3 here is CASSVAGGNTDTQYF. The CDR3, as DNA: TGTGCCAGCAGCGTAGCGGGAGGTAACACAGATACGCAGTATTTT.

This chain links TRBV11-3 with TRBJ2-7; D not resolved. Germline V lookup: CDR1 SGHNT, CDR2 YENEEA. The CDR3 has 14 amino acids. The germline V and J ends were trimmed by 1 base and 6 bases, with 13 bases remaining between them. DNA for the CDR3: TGTGCCAGCAGCTTAGGGCCGGGCGTGGGCGAGCAGTACTTC. Protein sequence: CASSLGPGVGEQYF.

J is TRBJ2-3 and V is TRBV7-9; 7 bases line up with TRBD2. Losses at the gene ends were 4 bases for V and 2 bases for J; bases not matched to a gene: 6. The germline gives CDR1 SEHNR, CDR2 FQNEAQ (reference sequence). The CDR3 has 15 residues. The chain's CDR3 is CASSSGGGITDTQYF. DNA for the CDR3: TGTGCCAGCAGCTCTGGCGGGGGAATCACAGATACGCAGTATTTT.

For the CDR3, the DNA is TGTGCCAGCAGCCCCCGGGGTGGGGGCGGCTATGGCTACACCTTC. This gives the protein CASSPRGGGGYGYTF. The genes are TRBV5-4 and TRBJ1-2; tentative D call: TRBD1 (6 bases). Trimming removed 4 bases from V and 4 bases from J, with 17 bases in between. This CDR3 is built from 15 residues. Germline CDR1 SGHNT, CDR2 YYREEE (reference sequence).

This clone was detected only once. CDR3 residues: CASSKLSGGPEDGYTF. For the CDR3, the DNA is TGTGCCAGCAGCAAGCTATCAGGGGGACCGGAGGACGGCTACACCTTC. This chain links TRBV11-2 with TRBJ1-2; 7 bases map to TRBD1. This CDR3 spans 16 amino acids. V trimming: 5 bases; J trimming: 8 bases; junction bases outside the gene matches: 17. CDR1 is SGHAT, CDR2 FQNNGV, per germline.

The table lists this clone with a count of one. The chain links TRBV6-5 to TRBJ1-1; 7 positions match TRBD1. In germline, CDR1 is MNHEY, CDR2 SVGAGI. The length of the CDR3 is 13 residues. The ends lost 11 bases at V and 5 bases at J; junction bases unmatched: 11. For the CDR3, the DNA is TGTGCCGTTACAGGGGTACTCGGGACTGAAGCTTTCTTT. As protein: CAVTGVLGTEAFF.

The rearrangement joins TRBV5-8 to TRBJ1-3, with a weak D call TRBD1 (6 bases). Germline V gives CDR1 SGHTS, CDR2 YDEGEE. Trimming shortened V by 4 bases and J by 3 bases, and 11 bases separated the two germline ends. The CDR3 is made up of 14 amino acids. The DNA of the CDR3 is TGTGCCAGCAGCCTAACAGGGTATGGAAACACCATATATTTT. The encoded protein is CASSLTGYGNTIYF.

The J gene is TRBJ2-3, the V gene TRBV7-3, with a weak D call TRBD1 (5 bases). V lost 5 bases and J 4 bases, leaving 13 bases between the germline ends. Per the germline V gene, CDR1 is SGHTA and CDR2 is FQGTGA. The length of the CDR3 is 14 residues. The CDR3: CASSPSSGSDTQYF. The CDR3 bases are TGTGCCAGCAGCCCCTCGTCAGGGTCAGATACGCAGTATTTT.

The chain links TRBV21-1 to TRBJ1-5. TRBV21-1 is listed as a pseudogene. The CDR3 runs 18 residues. DNA of the CDR3: TGTGCCAGCAGGCCCGAGAAAGGAGGGATGTATAGCAATCAGCCCCAGCATTTT. This gives the protein CASRPEKGGMYSNQPQHF.

The V call is TRBV6-5, the J call TRBJ1-4; tentative D call: TRBD1 (5 bases). CDR1 and CDR2 from the germline V gene are MNHEY and SVGAGI. Deletions cut 5 bases from V and 8 bases from J, with 12 bases between. The CDR3 is made up of 13 amino acids. The CDR3, as DNA: TGTGCCAGCAGTACGGACACTCTAGAAAAACTGTTTTTT. Residues: CASSTDTLEKLFF.

CDR3: CASSQAGTEAFF. The DNA for the CDR3 is TGTGCCAGCAGTCAGGCTGGGACTGAAGCTTTCTTT. The chain combines TRBV2 with TRBJ1-1; no definite D call. Per the germline V gene, CDR1 is SNHLY and CDR2 is FYNNEI. With 5 bases removed from V and 5 bases from J, the gap between germline ends came to 9 bases. The CDR3 is 12 amino acids.

The chain uses TRBV6-2 or TRBV6-3 and TRBJ2-7; unclear D gene. CDR3 length equals 11 residues. The germline V gene has CDR1 MNHEY and CDR2 SVGEGT. Trimming shortened V by 4 bases and J by 7 bases, and 8 bases separated the two germline ends. The CDR3 here is CASSSGVEQYV. The CDR3 DNA reads as TGTGCCAGCAGTTCCGGTGTAGAGCAGTACGTC.

This chain connects TRBV5-1 to TRBJ1-5; 7 bases line up with TRBD1. The CDR3 length is 15 residues. V lost 4 bases and J lost 3; bases outside the gene matches: 7. From germline, CDR1 is SGHRS and CDR2 YFSETQ. CDR3: CASSAGTDYNQPQHF. For the CDR3, the DNA is TGCGCCAGCAGCGCCGGGACAGACTACAATCAGCCCCAGCATTTT.

The chain combines TRBV29-1 with TRBJ2-3, with 16 bases fitting TRBD2. The CDR3 is made up of 16 amino acids. Germline V lookup: CDR1 SQVTM, CDR2 ANQGSEA. The V segment lost 6 bases and the J segment 4 bases; nucleotides outside the gene matches: 7. CDR3 sequence reads: CSVRGTSGRAPDTQYF. CDR3 nucleotides: TGCAGCGTCCGCGGGACTAGCGGGAGGGCCCCAGATACGCAGTATTTT.

The chain has TRBV5-8 and TRBJ2-7; maybe TRBD1 (6 bases). Trimming shortened V by 6 bases and J by 1 base, and 14 bases separated the two germline ends. In germline, CDR1 is SGHTS, CDR2 YDEGEE. CDR3 size: 14 residues. This CDR3 reads CASTHPQGSYEQYV. CDR3 bases: TGTGCCAGCACCCACCCCCAGGGGTCCTACGAGCAGTACGTC.

This clone was detected once. J is TRBJ1-5 and V is TRBV30; no definite D call. The CDR3 contains 11 residues. The V end lost 5 bases, the J end lost 6 bases, and 8 bases lay between the germline ends. Germline CDR1 GTSNPN, CDR2 SVGIG (reference sequence). CDR3 residues: CAWGGGQPQHF. The CDR3 DNA is TGTGCCTGGGGAGGAGGTCAGCCCCAGCATTTT.

V gene TRBV11-2 combines with J gene TRBJ2-1; 12 bases line up with TRBD2. Looked up from germline, CDR1 is SGHAT and CDR2 is FQNNGV. CDR3 length: 17 residues. V trimming: 0 bases; J trimming: 5 bases; junction bases outside the gene matches: 5. The chain's CDR3 is CASSLELGLAGNNEQFF. CDR3 in DNA: TGTGCCAGCAGCTTAGAGCTGGGACTAGCGGGCAACAATGAGCAGTTCTTC.

The rearrangement links TRBV6-6 to TRBJ2-1, with 9 bases identical to TRBD2. Germline V gene lookup returns CDR1 MNHNY and CDR2 SVGAGI (reference sequence). J was trimmed by 6 bases and V by 1 base; bases with no gene match: 4. CDR3 length: 15 amino acids. The CDR3 DNA reads TGTGCCAGCAGTTACTTAGCGGGAGAGAGCAATGAGCAGTTCTTC. Its protein is CASSYLAGESNEQFF.

The chain links TRBV7-2 to TRBJ1-3; TRBD1 might be the D (5 bases). Germline CDR1 is SGHTA and CDR2 is FQGNSA. V dropped 1 base and J dropped 4 bases, with 11 bases sitting between them. The CDR3 runs 15 residues. CDR3 coding DNA: TGTGCCAGCAGCTTAGTAGTGTGGGGCGGAAACACCATATATTTT. This sequence encodes CASSLVVWGGNTIYF.

This chain connects TRBV3-1 (or the pseudogene TRBV3-2) to TRBJ1-2, with 11 bases matching TRBD1. The CDR3 extends over 17 amino acids. CDR1 is LGHDT and CDR2 is YNNKEL in the germline V gene (reference sequence). V shed 0 bases and J 4 bases; nucleotides not matched to a gene: 7. As DNA, the CDR3 is TGTGCCAGCAGCCAAGAACTGGACAGGGGGCCGAGCTATGGCTACACCTTC. Protein: CASSQELDRGPSYGYTF.

The chain couples TRBV28 to TRBJ1-1; no reliable D call. CDR1 and CDR2 from the germline V gene are MDHEN and SYDVKM. This CDR3 contains 13 residues. V lost 2 bases to trimming and J lost 1 base, with 5 bases between them. CDR3 DNA sequence: TGTGCCAGCAGTTTACTCAAGAACACTGAAGCTTTCTTT. Its protein product is CASSLLKNTEAFF.

The chain joins TRBV30 to TRBJ2-1; TRBD1 agrees at 10 bases. This CDR3 region has 13 residues. With 8 bases clipped from V and 7 bases from J, the junction kept 8 bases outside the gene matches. CDR1 is GTSNPN and CDR2 is SVGIG in the germline V gene (reference sequence). CDR3 sequence (DNA): TGTGCCCGGGGGACAGGGGTGACAAATGAGCAGTTCTTC. It is translated as CARGTGVTNEQFF.

The chain uses TRBV6-2 or TRBV6-3 and TRBJ2-7; 12 bases line up with TRBD2. The V and J ends lost 2 bases and 3 bases, in that order; junction bases with no gene match: 5. Germline loops: CDR1 MNHEY, CDR2 SVGEGT. This CDR3 contains 16 residues. In nucleotides, the CDR3 is TGTGCCAGCAGTTACCCCTCTAGCGGGAGGGTCTACGAGCAGTACGTC. This encodes CASSYPSSGRVYEQYV.

V usage is TRBV3-1 (or the pseudogene TRBV3-2) and J usage is TRBJ1-1, with D unresolved. Looked up from germline, CDR1 is LGHDT and CDR2 is YNNKEL (reference sequence). The CDR3 extends over 14 amino acids. Trimming took 2 bases from V and 1 from J, leaving 8 bases between them. Here the CDR3 DNA reads TGTGCCAGCAGCCAACTCGAGAGGAACACTGAAGCTTTCTTT. Its protein product is CASSQLERNTEAFF.